The text below deals with one T cell receptor (beta chain). What it binds is not known. This sample was included in a study of T-cell memory formation after mild COVID-19. Overall study results and limits: Pre-infection memory harbored some responding clones, suggesting cross-reactive memory joined. Confirmation of SARS-CoV-2 specificity was lacking for second-wave clones peaking day 37.

TCRdb fed the 5' RACE reads into MiXCR, producing one record per CDR3 protein. The table lists a few hundred thousand distinct CDR3 sequences, 20% to 25% of them singletons. V shed 7 bases and J shed 1 base, with 14 bases lying between them. Germline CDR1 MNHEY, CDR2 SVGAGI. This CDR3 has 14 amino acids. What was sequenced was PBMCs or a T cell subset sorted from them (not recorded which). This TCR came from an adult woman who had mild COVID-19 (a few samples of this study predate the infection). Cell type and time point are not known. The rearrangement uses TRBV6-5 and TRBJ2-7; possible D gene TRBD2, 6 bases. DNA for the CDR3: TGTGCCAGCACCCACGGGGGTGGGTCCTACGAGCAGTACTTC. This encodes CASTHGGGSYEQYF.